These 23 T cell receptor beta chains were all obtained from the same sample, sequenced in a study of T-cell memory formation after mild COVID-19 (dated by TCRdb to the early 2020s). Receptor libraries were prepared by 5' RACE. Data came from an Illumina NovaSeq 6000. Through fastp at Q25 and MiXCR, TCRdb rebuilt clones from the public reads, retaining in-frame beta chains. Rows matching on CDR3 protein sequence are summarized as one entry with the most common DNA and genes. The sample table lists some 440,000 distinct CDR3 sequences, 25% of them with a count of one. The ten largest clones represent around 12% of the sample. The specimen was PBMCs or a T cell subset sorted from them (not recorded which). These receptors were collected from an adult woman who had mild COVID-19 (a few samples of this study predate the infection). The sample titles of this study are shuffled in the database, so cell type and time point are left out; the donor was told from shared clones.

This clonotype was detected a few times. The J gene is TRBJ2-7, the V gene TRBV7-8; D is uncertain. This CDR3 is built from 15 residues. Trimming shortened V by 2 bases and J by 1 base, and 12 bases separated the two germline ends. Germline lookup yields CDR1 SGHVS and CDR2 FQNEAQ. The CDR3 reads CASSLRAGWSYEQYF. The CDR3 region has the DNA TGTGCCAGCAGCTTAAGGGCCGGGTGGTCCTACGAGCAGTACTTC.

This clonotype has a handful of counts. CDR3 nucleotide sequence: TGTGCCAGCAGCCGAGGATCGATGAACACTGAAGCTTTCTTT. Its translation: CASSRGSMNTEAFF. V usage is TRBV7-9 and J usage is TRBJ1-1; D is undetermined. Germline V gene data show CDR1 as SEHNR and CDR2 as FQNEAQ (reference sequence). The CDR3 consists of 14 residues. V lost 5 bases to trimming and J lost 0 bases, with 10 bases between them.

The rearrangement links TRBV15 to TRBJ1-1; D remains unclear. Germline V lookup: CDR1 LNHNV, CDR2 YYDKDF (reference sequence). The ends were cut back, 1 base at V and 4 bases at J, with 7 bases in the middle. CDR3 size: 13 residues. CDR3 residues: CATSRAHSTEAFF. The CDR3, as DNA: TGTGCCACCAGCAGAGCCCATAGCACTGAAGCTTTCTTT. The entire variable domain, with the rest obtained from reference TRBV15 and TRBJ1-1, is as follows: DAMVIQNPRYQVTQFGKPVTLSCSQTLNHNVMYWYQQKSSQAPKLLFHYYDKDFNNEADTPDNFQSRRPNTSFCFLDIRSPGLGDTAMYLCATSRAHSTEAFFGQGTRLTVV.

The chain recombines TRBV5-4 with TRBJ1-2, with TRBD1 matching 7 bases. The CDR3 has 16 residues. J lost 4 bases, V lost 0 bases, and 9 bases had no gene match. From germline, CDR1 is SGHNT and CDR2 YYREEE (reference sequence). The CDR3 DNA sequence: TGTGCCAGCAGCTTGGGACAGGGCTCCTCTACCTATGGCTACACCTTC. Protein: CASSLGQGSSTYGYTF. The full variable domain, in which reference TRBV5-4 and TRBJ1-2 provide the parts outside the CDR3, is ETGVTQSPTHLIKTRGQQVTLRCSSQSGHNTVSWYQQALGQGPQFIFQYYREEENGRGNFPPRFSGLQFPNYSSELNVNALELDDSALYLCASSLGQGSSTYGYTFGSGTRLTVV.

This chain joins TRBV20-1 and TRBJ2-7; 7 bases map to TRBD1. CDR3 size: 14 residues. J lost 2 bases, V lost 4 bases, and 8 bases had no gene match. Germline V CDR1 and CDR2: DFQATT, SNEGSKA (reference sequence). The CDR3 sequence is CSATSTGQPYEQYF. The CDR3 DNA is TGCAGTGCTACCTCGACAGGGCAGCCCTACGAGCAGTACTTC.

The chain combines TRBV4-3 with TRBJ2-7, with a tentative D call TRBD2 (6 bases). CDR3 length equals 20 residues. CDR1 LGHNA and CDR2 YSLEER come from the germline V gene. The V end lost 0 bases, the J end lost 1 base, and 25 bases lay between the germline ends. The CDR3 loop reads CASSQDWGSGIYPASYEQYF. In nucleotides, the CDR3 is TGCGCCAGCAGCCAAGATTGGGGTAGCGGAATCTACCCTGCGTCCTACGAGCAGTACTTC.

This clonotype showed up just a few times. The CDR3 is CASSWTLGTEAFF. CDR3 DNA sequence: TGTGCCAGCAGCTGGACCTTGGGGACTGAAGCTTTCTTT. The chain employs TRBV5-5 and TRBJ1-1; D gene unclear. There are 13 residues in the CDR3. Germline V gene lookup returns CDR1 SGHKS and CDR2 YYEKEE (reference sequence). The V end was cut by 3 bases, the J end by 5 bases, with 11 bases between.

This clonotype has just a few counts. This chain connects TRBV19 to TRBJ2-2; D not resolved. The CDR3 is 14 residues long. The V end was cut by 11 bases, the J end by 1 base, with 14 bases between. Germline V gene data show CDR1 as LNHDA and CDR2 as SQIVND (reference sequence). The CDR3 DNA reads as TGTGCCGTAAGGCCAGGCTTGAACACCGGGGAGCTGTTTTTT. It specifies CAVRPGLNTGELFF. The variable domain in full, completed from reference TRBV19 and TRBJ2-2, reads DGGITQSPKYLFRKEGQNVTLSCEQNLNHDAMYWYRQDPGQGLRLIYYSQIVNDFQKGDIAEGYSVSREKKESFPLTVTSAQKNPTAFYLCAVRPGLNTGELFFGEGSRLTVL.

The chain joins TRBV11-3 to TRBJ2-3; TRBD2 matches at 9 bases. Per the germline V gene, CDR1 is SGHNT and CDR2 is YENEEA. V lost 4 bases, J lost 3 bases, and 8 bases stayed unmatched. The CDR3 contains 16 residues. In DNA form, the CDR3 reads TGTGCCAGCAGCTGGGGACTAGCTTCTCCAACAGATACGCAGTATTTT. Translated: CASSWGLASPTDTQYF.

J is TRBJ2-7 and V is TRBV11-3; TRBD1 matches at 8 bases. The CDR3 runs to 14 residues. Germline V gene sequence: CDR1 SGHNT, CDR2 YENEEA. The V gene end was trimmed by 4 bases and the J gene end by 6 bases; junction bases not matched to a gene: 8. The CDR3 spells CASSSLDRDGEQYF. Here the CDR3 DNA reads TGTGCCAGCAGCTCCCTGGACAGGGATGGCGAGCAGTACTTC.

This chain uses TRBV20-1 with TRBJ1-5; TRBD1 might be the D (5 bases). The CDR3 contains 12 residues. V was cut by 0 bases and J by 15 bases, with 15 bases left in between. Germline V gene data show CDR1 as DFQATT and CDR2 as SNEGSKA (reference sequence). CDR3: CSARDSRGPRHF. CDR3 sequence (DNA): TGCAGTGCTAGAGATTCGAGGGGCCCGAGGCATTTT.

The chain uses TRBV5-1 and TRBJ2-2, with 7 bases matching TRBD1. Germline CDR1 reads SGHRS; CDR2 reads YFSETQ. The CDR3 loop spans 16 amino acids. The trim removed 5 bases at V and 4 bases at J, leaving 11 bases unmatched. CDR3 nucleotide sequence: TGCGCCAGCAGAACCGACAGGGAAAGTCGCACCGGGGAGCTGTTTTTT. Protein product: CASRTDRESRTGELFF.

This clonotype was observed a few times. This chain links TRBV18 with TRBJ2-7; either TRBD1 or TRBD2 may fit D (5 bases each). V was cut by 2 bases and J by 6 bases, with 14 bases left in between. Germline V gene sequence: CDR1 KGHSH, CDR2 LQKENI. The CDR3 consists of 14 residues. The CDR3 nucleotides are TGTGCCAGCTCACCAACTTTCGGGGCGGGCGAGCAGTACTTC. This codes for CASSPTFGAGEQYF.

J is TRBJ2-2 and V is TRBV29-1; the D call may be TRBD1 or TRBD2 (6 bases each). The V gene lost 7 bases and the J gene lost 3 bases, with 15 bases spanning the gap. The CDR3 is made up of 14 amino acids. CDR1 is SQVTM, CDR2 ANQGSEA, per germline. The CDR3 here is CSAGGPEYTGELFF. CDR3 nucleotide sequence: TGCAGCGCTGGGGGGCCAGAGTACACCGGGGAGCTGTTTTTT.

This clonotype was counted ten times or more. J is TRBJ2-1 and V is TRBV24-1; D is undetermined. The CDR3 extends over 13 amino acids. CDR1 KGHDR and CDR2 SFDVKD come from the germline V gene. The germline V and J ends were trimmed by 2 bases and 9 bases, with 10 bases remaining between them. The CDR3 protein is CATSDYVRGEQFF. CDR3 DNA: TGTGCCACCAGTGATTACGTCCGCGGTGAGCAGTTCTTC.

This clonotype was counted only a few times. The J gene is TRBJ2-1, the V gene TRBV28, with 7 bases matching TRBD2. The CDR3 sequence is 16 residues long. The germline gives CDR1 MDHEN, CDR2 SYDVKM. The V and J ends lost 4 bases and 9 bases, in that order; junction bases with no gene match: 15. DNA for the CDR3: TGTGCCAGCAGTTCCCTAACTGGCGGGAGAAGGGGTGAGCAGTTCTTC. As protein: CASSSLTGGRRGEQFF.

V gene TRBV6-5 combines with J gene TRBJ2-7; no reliable D call. Germline V gives CDR1 MNHEY, CDR2 SVGAGI. V was clipped by 0 bases and J by 1 base, with 13 bases between them. The CDR3 totals 16 residues. CDR3 protein: CASSYSPGRLSYEQYF. The CDR3 nucleotides are TGTGCCAGCAGTTACTCGCCAGGACGGTTATCCTACGAGCAGTACTTC.

This clonotype was seen only a few times. This chain links TRBV5-6 with TRBJ2-7; the D is unclear. Trimming took off 3 bases at V and 3 bases at J, with 10 bases between the two ends. Looked up from germline, CDR1 is SGHDT and CDR2 is YYEEEE. The CDR3 has 13 residues. CDR3 in amino acids: CASSSGPNYEQYF. Written as DNA, the CDR3 is TGTGCCAGCAGCTCCGGACCCAACTACGAGCAGTACTTC. Full variable domain (remainder filled in from reference TRBV5-6 and TRBJ2-7): DAGVTQSPTHLIKTRGQQVTLRCSPKSGHDTVSWYQQALGQGPQFIFQYYEEEERQRGNFPDRFSGHQFPNYSSELNVNALLLGDSALYLCASSSGPNYEQYFGPGTRLTVT.

This clonotype came up a few times. This chain joins TRBV3-1 and TRBJ2-5, with a tentative D call TRBD1 (6 bases). The germline V gene encodes CDR1 LGHDT and CDR2 YNNKEL (reference sequence). The CDR3 sequence is 17 residues long. The ends were cut back, 2 bases at V and 5 bases at J, with 21 bases in the middle. The CDR3: CASSQKKTGNWWETQYF. The CDR3 nucleotides read TGTGCCAGCAGCCAAAAAAAAACAGGGAATTGGTGGGAGACCCAGTACTTC.

This CDR3 is CASSLEVSGSLGTEAFF. CDR3 DNA: TGCGCCAGCAGCTTGGAAGTATCCGGGTCGCTGGGGACTGAAGCTTTCTTT. The rearrangement uses TRBV5-1 and TRBJ1-1; no reliable D call. Germline values: CDR1 SGHRS, CDR2 YFSETQ. The CDR3 loop spans 17 amino acids. V lost 0 bases to trimming and J lost 5 bases, with 20 bases between them. The variable domain in full, completed from reference TRBV5-1 and TRBJ1-1, reads KAGVTQTPRYLIKTRGQQVTLSCSPISGHRSVSWYQQTPGQGLQFLFEYFSETQRNKGNFPGRFSGRQFSNSRSEMNVSTLELGDSALYLCASSLEVSGSLGTEAFFGQGTRLTVV.

V usage is TRBV5-5 and J usage is TRBJ2-5; 9 nucleotides line up with TRBD1. This CDR3 has 18 amino acids. Germline CDR1 reads SGHKS; CDR2 reads YYEKEE (reference sequence). Unmatched junction bases numbered 15, after V lost 1 base and J lost 5 bases. This CDR3 is CASSLSLGQGHHEETQYF. The CDR3 coding sequence is TGTGCCAGCAGCTTGAGTTTGGGACAGGGCCACCACGAGGAGACCCAGTACTTC. Filled out from reference TRBV5-5 and TRBJ2-5, the complete variable domain reads DAGVTQSPTHLIKTRGQQVTLRCSPISGHKSVSWYQQVLGQGPQFIFQYYEKEERGRGNFPDRFSARQFPNYSSELNVNALLLGDSALYLCASSLSLGQGHHEETQYFGPGTRLLVL.

CDR3 bases: TGTGCCAGCAGCGGAGGAAGGGGACTAGCGGGTTACAATGAGCAGTTCTTC. Its protein product is CASSGGRGLAGYNEQFF. The V call is TRBV9, the J call TRBJ2-1; 12 bases match TRBD2. The CDR3 runs 17 residues. V dropped 3 bases and J dropped 4; count of bases not matched to a gene: 8. From germline, CDR1 is SGDLS and CDR2 YYNGEE.

This clonotype was observed a few times. The chain employs TRBV6-2 or TRBV6-3 and TRBJ2-7, with a possible D match to TRBD2 (6 bases). Deletions cut 0 bases from V and 2 bases from J, with 8 bases between. The V gene's germline CDR1 is MNHEY and CDR2 SVGEGT. The CDR3 has 14 residues. The CDR3 nucleotides are TGTGCCAGCAGTTACTCCTGGGGGGCCTACGAGCAGTACTTC. Amino acids: CASSYSWGAYEQYF.